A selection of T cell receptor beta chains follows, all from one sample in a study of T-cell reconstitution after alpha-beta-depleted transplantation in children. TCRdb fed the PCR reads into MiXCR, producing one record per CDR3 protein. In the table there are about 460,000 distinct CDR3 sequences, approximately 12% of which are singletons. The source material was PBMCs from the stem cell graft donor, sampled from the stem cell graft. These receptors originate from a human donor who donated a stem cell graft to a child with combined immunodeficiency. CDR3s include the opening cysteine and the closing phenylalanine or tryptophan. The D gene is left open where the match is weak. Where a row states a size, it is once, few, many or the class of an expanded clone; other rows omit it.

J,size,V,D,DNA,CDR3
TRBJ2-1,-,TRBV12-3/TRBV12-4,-,TGTGCCAGCAGTTTAGGGCCCCCGTATGAGCAGTTCTTC,CASSLGPPYEQFF
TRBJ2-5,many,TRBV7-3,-,TGTGCCAGCAGCCGGGACCAGCAAGAGACCCAGTACTTC,CASSRDQQETQYF
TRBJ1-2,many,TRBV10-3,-,TGTGCCATCAGTGACGACGGTCGCACGGGCGGCTACACCTTC,CAISDDGRTGGYTF
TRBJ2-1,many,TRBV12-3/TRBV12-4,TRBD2,TGTGCCAGCAGTAGCGGGAGCTCCTACAATGAGCAGTTCTTC,CASSSGSSYNEQFF
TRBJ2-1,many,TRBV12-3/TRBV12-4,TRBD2,TGTGCCAGCAGTACCCCCCTGGGGGGGATGGGCAATGAGCAGTTCTTC,CASSTPLGGMGNEQFF
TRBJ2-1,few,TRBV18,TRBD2,TGTGCCAGCTCACCCATCTTAGCGGGGGGGCAGAATGAGCAGTTCTTC,CASSPILAGGQNEQFF
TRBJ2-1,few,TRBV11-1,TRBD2,TGTGCCAGCAGCCGTCGGCCTAGCGGAAACCTCAGCTCCTACAATGAGCAGTTCTTC,CASSRRPSGNLSSYNEQFF
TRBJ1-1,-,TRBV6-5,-,TGTGCCAGCAGTTACTCGACAGTACGCACTGAAGCTTTCTTT,CASSYSTVRTEAFF
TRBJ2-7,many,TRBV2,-,TGTGCCAGCAAGGGGCAGACTTTAAACGGAGGAGGACGGGCAACCTACGAGCAGTACTTC,CASKGQTLNGGGRATYEQYF
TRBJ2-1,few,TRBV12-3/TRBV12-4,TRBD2,TGTGCCAGCGATGCTGCGGGGGTGAATGAGCAGTTCTTC,CASDAAGVNEQFF
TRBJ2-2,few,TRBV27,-,TGTGCCAGCAGTTTTCGGACAACTACCGGGGAGCTGTTTTTT,CASSFRTTTGELFF
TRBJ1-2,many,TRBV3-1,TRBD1,TGTGCCAGCAGCCAAGCAATAGGGGGACAGGGAAACTATGGCTACACCTTC,CASSQAIGGQGNYGYTF
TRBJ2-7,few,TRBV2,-,TGTGCCAGCAGTCACCAGGGATCCGAGCAGTACTTC,CASSHQGSEQYF
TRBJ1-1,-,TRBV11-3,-,TGTGCCAGCAGCGACTCCCTACGTAATCGGGAGACTGAAGCTTTCTTT,CASSDSLRNRETEAFF
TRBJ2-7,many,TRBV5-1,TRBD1,TGCGCCAGCAGACAGGGGGCCTCCTACGAGCAGTACTTC,CASRQGASYEQYF
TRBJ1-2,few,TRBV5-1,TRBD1,TGCGCCAGCAGGGAGGGGACAGGAGCGACTAACTATGGCTACACCTTC,CASREGTGATNYGYTF
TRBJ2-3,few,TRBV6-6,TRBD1,TGTGCCATCAGTTACGACAGGGGAAATACGCAGTATTTT,CAISYDRGNTQYF
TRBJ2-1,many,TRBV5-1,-,TGCGCCAGCAGCTTGGATGGGGCATTCAATGAGCAGTTCTTC,CASSLDGAFNEQFF
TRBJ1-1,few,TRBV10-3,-,TGTGCCATCAGTCGGACCCGGGACGCGAACACTGAAGCTTTCTTT,CAISRTRDANTEAFF
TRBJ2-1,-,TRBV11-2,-,TGTGCCAGCAGCTTATCCTGGGGGGCTTACAATGAGCAGTTCTTC,CASSLSWGAYNEQFF
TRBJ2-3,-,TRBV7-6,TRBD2,TGTGCCAGCAGCATTAGCGGGGGGCCTAGCACAGATACGCAGTATTTT,CASSISGGPSTDTQYF
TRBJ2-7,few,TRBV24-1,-,TGTGCCACCAGTGAGGCAGGGCGCTCCTACGAGCAGTACTTC,CATSEAGRSYEQYF
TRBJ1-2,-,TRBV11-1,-,TGTGCCAGCAGCTCCGTTGAAAAGTTTCTCTATGGCTACACCTTC,CASSSVEKFLYGYTF
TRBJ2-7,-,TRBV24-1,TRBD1,TGTGCCACCAGTGATCTCGACAGGGGCGAGCAGTACTTC,CATSDLDRGEQYF
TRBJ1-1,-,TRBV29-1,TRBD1,TGCAGCGTTGTCCCAGGGGGGGTGAACACTGAAGCTTTCTTT,CSVVPGGVNTEAFF
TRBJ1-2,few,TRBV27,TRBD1,TGTGCCAGCGGGACAGACGGGAACCTTTATGGCTACACCTTC,CASGTDGNLYGYTF
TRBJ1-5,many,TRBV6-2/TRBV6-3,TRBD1,TGTGCCAGCAGCAAACTAAACCCCGGGACAGGGGGACAGCCCCAGCATTTT,CASSKLNPGTGGQPQHF
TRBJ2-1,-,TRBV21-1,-,TGTGCCAGCAGCAAGGGGCTAGCGAGCTCCTACAATGAGCAGTTCTTC,CASSKGLASSYNEQFF
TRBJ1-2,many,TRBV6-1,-,TGTGCCAGCAGTGAAGCGACCAGGGGCGGTGGCTACACCTTC,CASSEATRGGGYTF
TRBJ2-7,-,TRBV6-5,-,TGTGCCAGCAGTTACTACGGACAGTTTTACGAGCAGTACTTC,CASSYYGQFYEQYF
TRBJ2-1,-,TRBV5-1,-,TGCGCCAGCAGCTTAATGCAGGGGGGCTACAATGAGCAGTTCTTC,CASSLMQGGYNEQFF
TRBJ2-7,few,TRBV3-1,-,TGTGCCAGCAGCTTAAGCAACAGGGTGAAGCAGTACTTC,CASSLSNRVKQYF
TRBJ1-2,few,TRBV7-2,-,TGTGCCAGCAGTTGGACAGCTTCTAACTATGGCTACACCTTC,CASSWTASNYGYTF
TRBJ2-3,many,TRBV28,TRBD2,TGTGCCAGCAGTATTAGCGGGGGCCCCACAGATACGCAGTATTTT,CASSISGGPTDTQYF
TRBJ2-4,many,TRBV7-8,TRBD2,TGTGCCAGCAGCCCTGCCCGGCGGGAGGGCCTGGCTCAGTACTTC,CASSPARREGLAQYF
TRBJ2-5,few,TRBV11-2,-,TGTGCCAGCAGCCCTACCCTGGGACTCCAGAGGGAGACCCAGTACTTC,CASSPTLGLQRETQYF
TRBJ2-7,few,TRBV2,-,TGTGCCAGCAGTGGGAACACGGAGCAGTACTTC,CASSGNTEQYF
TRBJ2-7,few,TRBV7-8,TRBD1,TGTGCCAGCAGCTTAATGGGACAGGGGGCTGGCTACGAGCAGTACTTC,CASSLMGQGAGYEQYF
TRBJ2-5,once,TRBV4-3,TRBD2,TGCGCCAGCAGCCGGAAGCCCGGGACTAGCGGACTCCAAGAGACCCAGTACTTC,CASSRKPGTSGLQETQYF
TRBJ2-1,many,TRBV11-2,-,TGTGCCAGCAGCGCCCAAGGTGGCCTGGGTGAGCAGTTCTTC,CASSAQGGLGEQFF